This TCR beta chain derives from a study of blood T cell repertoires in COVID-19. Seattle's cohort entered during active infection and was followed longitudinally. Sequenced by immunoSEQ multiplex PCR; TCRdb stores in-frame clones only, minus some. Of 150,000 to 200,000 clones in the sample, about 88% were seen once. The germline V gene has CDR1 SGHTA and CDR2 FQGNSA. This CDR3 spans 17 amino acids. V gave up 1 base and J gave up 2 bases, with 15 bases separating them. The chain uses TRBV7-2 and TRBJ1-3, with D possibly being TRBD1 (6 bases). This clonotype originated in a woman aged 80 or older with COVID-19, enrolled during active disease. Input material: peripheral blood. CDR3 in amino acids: CASSLDPPTGTGNTIYF. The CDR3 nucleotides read TGTGCCAGCAGCTTAGATCCACCAACAGGGACTGGAAACACCATATATTTT.